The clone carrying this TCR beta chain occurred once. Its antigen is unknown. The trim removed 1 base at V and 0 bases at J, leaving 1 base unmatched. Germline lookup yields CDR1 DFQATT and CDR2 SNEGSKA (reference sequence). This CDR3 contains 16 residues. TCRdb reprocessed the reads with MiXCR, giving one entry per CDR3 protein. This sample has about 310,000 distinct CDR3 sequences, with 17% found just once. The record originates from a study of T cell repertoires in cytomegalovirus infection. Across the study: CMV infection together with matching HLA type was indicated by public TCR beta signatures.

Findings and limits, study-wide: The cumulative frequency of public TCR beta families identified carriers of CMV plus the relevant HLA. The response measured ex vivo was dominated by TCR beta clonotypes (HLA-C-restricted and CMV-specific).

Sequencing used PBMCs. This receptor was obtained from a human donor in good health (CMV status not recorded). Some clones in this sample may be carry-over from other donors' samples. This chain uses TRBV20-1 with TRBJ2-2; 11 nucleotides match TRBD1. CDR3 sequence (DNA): TGCAGTGCTAGAGGGACAGGGGGCGCGAACACCGGGGAGCTGTTTTTT. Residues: CSARGTGGANTGELFF.